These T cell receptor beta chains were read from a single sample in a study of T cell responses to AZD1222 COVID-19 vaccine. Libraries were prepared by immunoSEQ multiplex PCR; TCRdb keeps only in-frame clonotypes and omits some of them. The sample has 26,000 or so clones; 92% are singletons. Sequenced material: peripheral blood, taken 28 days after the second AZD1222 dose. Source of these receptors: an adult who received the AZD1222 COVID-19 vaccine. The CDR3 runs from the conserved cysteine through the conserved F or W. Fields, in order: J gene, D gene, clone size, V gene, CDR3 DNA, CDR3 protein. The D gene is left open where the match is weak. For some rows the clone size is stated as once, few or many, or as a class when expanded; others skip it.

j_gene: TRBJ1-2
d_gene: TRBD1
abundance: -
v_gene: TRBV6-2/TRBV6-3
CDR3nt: TGTGCCAGCAGTTACGGGACAGGAAACTATGGCTACACCTTC
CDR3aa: CASSYGTGNYGYTF

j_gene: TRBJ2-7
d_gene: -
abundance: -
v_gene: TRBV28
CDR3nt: TGTGCCAGCACCCTCCGGGGGACCCCCCACGAGCAGTACTTC
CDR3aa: CASTLRGTPHEQYF

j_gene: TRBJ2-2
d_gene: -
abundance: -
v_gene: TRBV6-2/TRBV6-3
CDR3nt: TGTGCCAGCAGTTTTACGGAGAACACCGGGGAGCTGTTTTTT
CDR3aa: CASSFTENTGELFF

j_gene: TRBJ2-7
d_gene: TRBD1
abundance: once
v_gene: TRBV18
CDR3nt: TGTGCCAGCTCACCGGACAGGGCCTACGAGCAGTACTTC
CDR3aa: CASSPDRAYEQYF

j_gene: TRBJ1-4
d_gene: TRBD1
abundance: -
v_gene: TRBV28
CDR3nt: TGTGCCAGCTATGGGGGACAGATTAATGAAAAACTGTTTTTT
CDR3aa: CASYGGQINEKLFF

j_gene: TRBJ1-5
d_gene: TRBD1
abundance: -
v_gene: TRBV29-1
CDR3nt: TGCAGCGCCGTGACAGGGGAGGGTCAGCCCCAGCATTTT
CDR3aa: CSAVTGEGQPQHF

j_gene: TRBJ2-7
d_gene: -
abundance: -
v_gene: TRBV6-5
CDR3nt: TGTGCCAGCAGTTACTCTGGACAGACGGGTGAGCAGTACTTC
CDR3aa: CASSYSGQTGEQYF

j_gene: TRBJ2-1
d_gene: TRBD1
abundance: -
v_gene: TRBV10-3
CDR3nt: TGTGCCATCAGTGAGTCTATGACAGGGAGCAATGAGCAGTTCTTC
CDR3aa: CAISESMTGSNEQFF

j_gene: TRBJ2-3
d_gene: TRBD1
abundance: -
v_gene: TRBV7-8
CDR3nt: TGTGCCAGCTCCCCCGACGGGACAGGGGATTCTAGCACAGATACGCAGTATTTT
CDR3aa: CASSPDGTGDSSTDTQYF

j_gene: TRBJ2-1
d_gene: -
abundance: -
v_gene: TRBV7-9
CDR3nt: TGTGCCAGCAGCTTAGGACTGTACAATGAGCAGTTCTTC
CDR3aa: CASSLGLYNEQFF

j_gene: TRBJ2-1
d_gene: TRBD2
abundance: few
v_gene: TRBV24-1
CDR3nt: TGTGCCACCAGTGAGTCCGGGACTAGCGGAGGACCCTCCTACAATGAGCAGTTCTTC
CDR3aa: CATSESGTSGGPSYNEQFF

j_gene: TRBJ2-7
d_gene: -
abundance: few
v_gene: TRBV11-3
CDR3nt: TGTGCCAGCGGCCTAGACATGACCTCCTACGAGCAGTACTTC
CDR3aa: CASGLDMTSYEQYF

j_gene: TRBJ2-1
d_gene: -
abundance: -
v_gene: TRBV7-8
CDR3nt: TGTGCCAGCAGCTTAGATAGTCGAGGTGAGCAGTTCTTC
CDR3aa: CASSLDSRGEQFF

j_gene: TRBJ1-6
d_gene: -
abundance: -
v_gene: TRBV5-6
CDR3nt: TGTGCCAGCAGCTCAGATACCGGGTCGTATAATTCACCCCTCCACTTT
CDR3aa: CASSSDTGSYNSPLHF

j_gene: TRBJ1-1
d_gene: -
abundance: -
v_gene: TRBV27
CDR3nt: TGTGCCAGCAGTAATTCCAGGGGATGGACTGAAGCTTTCTTT
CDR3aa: CASSNSRGWTEAFF

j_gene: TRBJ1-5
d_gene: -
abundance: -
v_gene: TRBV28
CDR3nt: TGTGCCAGCAGGACAGCTAATCAGCCCCAGCATTTT
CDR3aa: CASRTANQPQHF

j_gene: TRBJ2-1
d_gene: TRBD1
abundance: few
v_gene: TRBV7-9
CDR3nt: TGTGCCAGCAGTCCGGGACAGGGACCGGTGGGCTCCTACAATGAGCAGTTCTTC
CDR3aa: CASSPGQGPVGSYNEQFF

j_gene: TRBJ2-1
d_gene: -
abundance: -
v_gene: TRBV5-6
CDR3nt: TGTGCCAGCATAGATTACAATGAGCAGTTCTTC
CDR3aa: CASIDYNEQFF

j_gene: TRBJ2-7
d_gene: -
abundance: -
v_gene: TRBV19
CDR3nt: TGTGCCAGTAGTATCCGTGTAGGATCCTACGAGCAGTACTTC
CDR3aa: CASSIRVGSYEQYF

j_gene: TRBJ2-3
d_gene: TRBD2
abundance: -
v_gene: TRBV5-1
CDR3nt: TGCGCCAGCAGCGGACCGGGACTAGGGGAAGCAGATACGCAGTATTTT
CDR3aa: CASSGPGLGEADTQYF

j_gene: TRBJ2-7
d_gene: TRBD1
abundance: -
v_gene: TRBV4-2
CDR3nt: TGTGCCAGCAGCCAAGACTTGAGCAGGGGGAGCGTCTCCTACGAGCAGTACTTC
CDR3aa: CASSQDLSRGSVSYEQYF

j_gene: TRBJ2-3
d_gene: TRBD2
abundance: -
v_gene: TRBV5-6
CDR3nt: TGTGCCAGCAGCTCAACCTCGGGGACTAGCGGGAGGGCAGATACGCAGTATTTT
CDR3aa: CASSSTSGTSGRADTQYF

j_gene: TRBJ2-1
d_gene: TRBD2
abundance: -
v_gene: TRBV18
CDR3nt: TGTGCCAGCTCACCACCTCGGCTAGCGGGAGGGCGTTACAATGAGCAGTTCTTC
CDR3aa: CASSPPRLAGGRYNEQFF

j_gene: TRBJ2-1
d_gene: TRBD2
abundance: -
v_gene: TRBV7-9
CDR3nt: TGTGCCAGCAGCACCTCTCCTAGCGGAGGAGAGAATGAGCAGTTCTTC
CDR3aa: CASSTSPSGGENEQFF

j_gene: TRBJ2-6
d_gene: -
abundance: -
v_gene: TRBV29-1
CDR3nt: TGCAGCGTTGGGGGTGGGGCCAACGTCCTGACTTTC
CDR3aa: CSVGGGANVLTF

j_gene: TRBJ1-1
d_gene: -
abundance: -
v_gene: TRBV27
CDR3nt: TGTGCCAGCAGTTTGAGAGGCGGAATCCTGAACACTGAAGCTTTCTTT
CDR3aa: CASSLRGGILNTEAFF

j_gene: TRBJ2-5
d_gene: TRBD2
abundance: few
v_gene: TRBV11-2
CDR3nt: TGTGCCAGCAGCTCCCAGTGGGGGGGTCAAGAGACCCAGTACTTC
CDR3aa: CASSSQWGGQETQYF

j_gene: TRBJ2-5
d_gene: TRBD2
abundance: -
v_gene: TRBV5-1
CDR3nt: TGCGCCAGCAGCTGGACTAGCGGGATCCAAGAGACCCAGTACTTC
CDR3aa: CASSWTSGIQETQYF

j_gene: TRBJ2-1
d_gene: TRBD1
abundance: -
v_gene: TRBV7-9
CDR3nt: TGTGCCAGCAGCTTAGCTCTGACAGGGGATGGTGAGCAGTTCTTC
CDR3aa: CASSLALTGDGEQFF

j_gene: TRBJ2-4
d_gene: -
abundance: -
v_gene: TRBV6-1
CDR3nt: TGTGCCAGCAGTGAAGAATCTAGGGACGGAAAACTAGCCAAAAACATTCAGTACTTC
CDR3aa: CASSEESRDGKLAKNIQYF

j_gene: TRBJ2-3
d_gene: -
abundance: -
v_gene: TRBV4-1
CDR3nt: TGCGCCAGCAGCCGAGGGAGGGGGTCCGCAGATACGCAGTATTTT
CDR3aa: CASSRGRGSADTQYF

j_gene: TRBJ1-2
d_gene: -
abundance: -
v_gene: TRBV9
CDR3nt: TGTGCCAGCAGCGTAGGTTTAGGACGGACTACTGATGGCTACACCTTC
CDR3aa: CASSVGLGRTTDGYTF

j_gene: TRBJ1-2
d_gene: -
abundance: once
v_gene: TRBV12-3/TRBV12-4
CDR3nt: TGTGCCAGCAGTTCAAACTACTATGGCTACACCTTC
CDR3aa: CASSSNYYGYTF

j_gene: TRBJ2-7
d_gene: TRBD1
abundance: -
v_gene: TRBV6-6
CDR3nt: TGTGCCAGCAGAACAGGGGGCTCCTACGAGCAGTACTTC
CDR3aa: CASRTGGSYEQYF

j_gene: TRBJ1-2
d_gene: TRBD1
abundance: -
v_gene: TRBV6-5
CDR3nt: TGTGCCGGCGCACAGGGGGAACGGTATGGCTACACCTTC
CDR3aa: CAGAQGERYGYTF

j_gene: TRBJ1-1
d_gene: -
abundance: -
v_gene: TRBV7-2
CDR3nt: TGTGCCAGCAGCTTAATGGGCCTAGGAAGGACTGAAGCTTTCTTT
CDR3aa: CASSLMGLGRTEAFF

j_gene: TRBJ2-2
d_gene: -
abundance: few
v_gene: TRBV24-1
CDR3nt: TGTGCCACCGGTGCTACAGGGAGGGGCGGGGAGCTGTTTTTT
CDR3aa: CATGATGRGGELFF

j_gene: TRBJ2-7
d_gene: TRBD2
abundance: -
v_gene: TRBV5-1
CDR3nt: TGCGCCAGCAGCGTGGTAGCGGGAGATACCTACGAGCAGTACTTC
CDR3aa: CASSVVAGDTYEQYF